The present T cell receptor (beta chain) was sequenced within a study of T cell repertoires in cytomegalovirus infection. The CDR3 is made up of 19 amino acids. CDR1 and CDR2 from the germline V gene are KGHSH and LQKENI. The junction had 12 bases not matched to a gene; V was cut back by 1 base and J by 2 bases. TCRdb re-derived calls from the reads in MiXCR, one entry per CDR3 protein. The sample has around 740,000 distinct CDR3 sequences, 35% seen once; the top ten hold 2.8%. This sequence was found in a human donor in good health (CMV status not recorded). Some clones in this sample may be carry-over from other donors' samples. This chain connects TRBV18 to TRBJ2-1; 9 bases match TRBD2. The sequencing sample was made of PBMCs. The CDR3 sequence is CASSPLRGGPLSTYNEQFF. CDR3 DNA sequence: TGTGCCAGCTCACCACTGCGGGGGGGGCCATTAAGTACCTACAATGAGCAGTTCTTC. Filled out from reference TRBV18 and TRBJ2-1, the complete variable domain reads NAGVMQNPRHLVRRRGQEARLRCSPMKGHSHVYWYRQLPEEGLKFMVYLQKENIIDESGMPKERFSAEFPKEGPSILRIQQVVRGDSAAYFCASSPLRGGPLSTYNEQFFGPGTRLTVL.